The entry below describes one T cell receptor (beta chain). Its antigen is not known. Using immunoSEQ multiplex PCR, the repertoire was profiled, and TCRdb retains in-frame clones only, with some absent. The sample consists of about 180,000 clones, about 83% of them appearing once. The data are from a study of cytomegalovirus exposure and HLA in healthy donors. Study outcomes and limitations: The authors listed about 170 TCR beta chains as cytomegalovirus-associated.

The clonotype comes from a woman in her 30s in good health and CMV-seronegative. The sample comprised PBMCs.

Here the CDR3 DNA reads TGTGCCAGCAGCGCTACCGGGACAGGGTTCCTGAATGAGCAGTTCTTC. Translation gives CASSATGTGFLNEQFF. The chain joins TRBV5-4 to TRBJ2-1; TRBD1 matches 9 bases. The J segment lost 7 bases and the V segment lost 4 bases, leaving 12 bases of the junction unmatched. The CDR3 consists of 16 residues. Per the germline V gene, CDR1 is SGHNT and CDR2 is YYREEE (reference sequence).